The TCR beta chain under discussion was sequenced for a study of shared clonotypes between healthy human individuals. This CDR3 contains 16 residues. Germline CDR1 and CDR2: MDHEN and SYDVKM. Trimming stripped 4 bases from V and 2 bases from J, with 14 bases between. Healthy HIV-negative adults without recent acute infections or vaccinations served as donors. The repertoire was sequenced with immunoSEQ multiplex PCR; TCRdb's copy has only in-frame clones and lacks some. The sample has about 100,000 clones, 67% seen once. What was sequenced was memory CD8+ T cells sorted from blood. The subset was: CD45RO+ cells pooled with CCR7-negative TemRA cells. The V and J genes are TRBV28 and TRBJ1-4; D not certain. This receptor was obtained from a woman aged 30 to 39 in good health. The chain's CDR3 is CASSSVGRLTNEKLFF. CDR3 DNA: TGTGCCAGCAGTTCGGTCGGACGGTTGACTAATGAAAAACTGTTTTTT.